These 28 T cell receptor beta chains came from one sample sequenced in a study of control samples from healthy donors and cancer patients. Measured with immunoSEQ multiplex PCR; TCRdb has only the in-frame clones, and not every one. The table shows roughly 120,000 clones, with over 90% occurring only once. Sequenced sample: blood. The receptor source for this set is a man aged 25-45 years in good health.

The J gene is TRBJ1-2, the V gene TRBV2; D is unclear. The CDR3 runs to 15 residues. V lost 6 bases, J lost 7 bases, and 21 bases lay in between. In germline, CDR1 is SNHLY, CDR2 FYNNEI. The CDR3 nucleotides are TGTGCCAGCAGACATCTATCTGGGCTCCCTAGTGGCTACACCTTC. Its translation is CASRHLSGLPSGYTF.

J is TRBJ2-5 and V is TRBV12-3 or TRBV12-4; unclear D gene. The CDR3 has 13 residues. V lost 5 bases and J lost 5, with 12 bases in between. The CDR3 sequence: CASSHSKGETQYF. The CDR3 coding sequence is TGTGCCAGCAGTCATAGTAAAGGGGAGACCCAGTACTTC.

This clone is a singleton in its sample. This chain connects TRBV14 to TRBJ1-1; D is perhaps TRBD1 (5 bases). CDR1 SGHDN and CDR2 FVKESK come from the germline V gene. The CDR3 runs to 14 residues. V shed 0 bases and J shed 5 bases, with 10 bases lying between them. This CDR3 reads CASSQEGDWTEAFF. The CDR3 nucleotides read TGTGCCAGCAGCCAAGAGGGGGATTGGACTGAAGCTTTCTTT.

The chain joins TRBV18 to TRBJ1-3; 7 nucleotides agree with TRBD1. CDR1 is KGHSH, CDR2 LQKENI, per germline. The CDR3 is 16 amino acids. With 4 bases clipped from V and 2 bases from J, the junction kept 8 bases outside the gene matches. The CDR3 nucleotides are TGTGCCAGCTCACTCGGGGGGGACAGAGCTGGAAACACCATATATTTT. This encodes CASSLGGDRAGNTIYF.

Here the CDR3 reads CASSRQETLTTDTQYF. The CDR3 DNA reads TGTGCCAGCTCAAGACAGGAAACTTTAACGACAGATACGCAGTATTTT. The J gene is TRBJ2-3, the V gene TRBV18; tentatively, D is TRBD1 (6 bases). The CDR3 consists of 16 residues. Trimming shortened V by 5 bases and J by 3 bases, and 18 bases separated the two germline ends. Germline CDR1 KGHSH, CDR2 LQKENI.

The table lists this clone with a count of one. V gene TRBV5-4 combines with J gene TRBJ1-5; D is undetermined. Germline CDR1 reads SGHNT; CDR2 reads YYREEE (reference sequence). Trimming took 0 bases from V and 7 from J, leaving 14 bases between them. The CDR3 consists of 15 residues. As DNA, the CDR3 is TGTGCCAGCAGCTTGGGAGTACAGCCTGGCCAGCCCCAGCATTTT. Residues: CASSLGVQPGQPQHF. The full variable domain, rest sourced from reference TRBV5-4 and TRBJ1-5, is ETGVTQSPTHLIKTRGQQVTLRCSSQSGHNTVSWYQQALGQGPQFIFQYYREEENGRGNFPPRFSGLQFPNYSSELNVNALELDDSALYLCASSLGVQPGQPQHFGDGTRLSIL.

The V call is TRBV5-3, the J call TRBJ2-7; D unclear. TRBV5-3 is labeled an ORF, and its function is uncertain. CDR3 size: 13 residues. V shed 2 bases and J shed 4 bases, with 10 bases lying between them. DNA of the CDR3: TGTGCCAGAAGCTTTGACCCTTTGTACGAGCAGTACGTC. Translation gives CARSFDPLYEQYV.

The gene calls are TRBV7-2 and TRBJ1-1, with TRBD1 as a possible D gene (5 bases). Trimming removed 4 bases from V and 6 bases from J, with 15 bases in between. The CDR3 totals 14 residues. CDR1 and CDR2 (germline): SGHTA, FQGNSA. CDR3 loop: CASSSGHGFPEAFF. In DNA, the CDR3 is TGTGCCAGCAGCTCCGGACATGGGTTCCCTGAAGCTTTCTTT.

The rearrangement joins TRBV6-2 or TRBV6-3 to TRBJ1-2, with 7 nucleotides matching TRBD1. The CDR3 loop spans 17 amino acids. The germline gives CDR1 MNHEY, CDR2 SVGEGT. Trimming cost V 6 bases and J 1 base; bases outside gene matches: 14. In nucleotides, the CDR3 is TGTGCCAGCAGCCCTACTCGGGGGACAGACCTTAACTATGGCTACACCTTC. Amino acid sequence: CASSPTRGTDLNYGYTF.

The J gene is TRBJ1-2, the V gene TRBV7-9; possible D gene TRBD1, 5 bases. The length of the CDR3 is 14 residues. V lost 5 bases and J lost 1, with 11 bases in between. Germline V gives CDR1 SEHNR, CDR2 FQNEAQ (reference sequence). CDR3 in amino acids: CASSHMQGNYGYTF. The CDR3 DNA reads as TGTGCCAGCAGCCACATGCAGGGTAACTATGGCTACACCTTC. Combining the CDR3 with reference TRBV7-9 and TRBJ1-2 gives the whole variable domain DTGVSQNPRHKITKRGQNVTFRCDPISEHNRLYWYRQTLGQGPEFLTYFQNEAQLEKSRLLSDRFSAERPKGSFSTLEIQRTEQGDSAMYLCASSHMQGNYGYTFGSGTRLTVV.

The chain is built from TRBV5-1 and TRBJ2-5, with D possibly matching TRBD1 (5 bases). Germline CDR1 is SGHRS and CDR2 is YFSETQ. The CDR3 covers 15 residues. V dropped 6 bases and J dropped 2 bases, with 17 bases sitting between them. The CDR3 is CASTYALGLQETQYF. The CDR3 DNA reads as TGCGCCAGCACGTACGCCTTGGGGCTACAAGAGACCCAGTACTTC.

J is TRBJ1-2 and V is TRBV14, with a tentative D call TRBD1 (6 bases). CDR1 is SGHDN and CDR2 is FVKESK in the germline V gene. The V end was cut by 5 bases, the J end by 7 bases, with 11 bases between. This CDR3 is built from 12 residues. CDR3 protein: CASSSTGSGYTF. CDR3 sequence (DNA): TGTGCCAGCAGCTCTACAGGGTCTGGCTACACCTTC.

The CDR3 DNA sequence: TGTGCCAGCAGTTTACCCCCATTTCATACCAACTATGGCTACACCTTC. It yields the protein CASSLPPFHTNYGYTF. V and J are TRBV6-6 and TRBJ1-2; no definite D call. V was shortened by 4 bases and J by 2 bases, with 17 bases between the two germline ends. Per germline, CDR1 MNHNY and CDR2 SVGAGI (reference sequence). This CDR3 has 16 amino acids.

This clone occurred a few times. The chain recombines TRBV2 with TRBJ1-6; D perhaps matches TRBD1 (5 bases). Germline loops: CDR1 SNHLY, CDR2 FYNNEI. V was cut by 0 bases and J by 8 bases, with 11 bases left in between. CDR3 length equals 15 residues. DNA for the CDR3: TGTGCCAGCAGTGAAGCGTGGGGGGTTGATTCACCCCTCCACTTT. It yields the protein CASSEAWGVDSPLHF.

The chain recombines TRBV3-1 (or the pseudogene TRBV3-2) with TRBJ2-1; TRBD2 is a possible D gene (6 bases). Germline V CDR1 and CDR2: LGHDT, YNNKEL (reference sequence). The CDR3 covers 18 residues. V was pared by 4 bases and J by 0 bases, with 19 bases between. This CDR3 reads CASSPPTSLLGSYNEQFF. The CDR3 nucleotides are TGTGCCAGCAGCCCCCCGACTAGTTTGCTGGGCTCCTACAATGAGCAGTTCTTC.

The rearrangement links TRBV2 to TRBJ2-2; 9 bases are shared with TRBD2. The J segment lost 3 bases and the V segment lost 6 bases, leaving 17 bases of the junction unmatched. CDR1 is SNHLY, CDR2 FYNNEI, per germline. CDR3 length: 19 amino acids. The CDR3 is CASRLLMASGDLHTGELFF. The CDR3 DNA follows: TGTGCCAGCAGACTCCTGATGGCTAGCGGGGATCTACACACCGGGGAGCTGTTTTTT.

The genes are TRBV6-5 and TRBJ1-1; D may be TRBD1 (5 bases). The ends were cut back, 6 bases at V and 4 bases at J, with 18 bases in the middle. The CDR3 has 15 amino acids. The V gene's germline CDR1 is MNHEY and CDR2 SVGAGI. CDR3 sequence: CASRVGRVVSTEAFF. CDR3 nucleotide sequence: TGTGCCAGCAGGGTCGGCAGGGTGGTCAGCACTGAAGCTTTCTTT.

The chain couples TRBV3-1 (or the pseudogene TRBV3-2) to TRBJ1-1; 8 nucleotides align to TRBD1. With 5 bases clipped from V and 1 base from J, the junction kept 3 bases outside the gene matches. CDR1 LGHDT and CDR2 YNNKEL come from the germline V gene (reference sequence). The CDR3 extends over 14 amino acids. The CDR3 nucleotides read TGTGCCAGCAGCGAACAGGGGGGGAACACTGAAGCTTTCTTT. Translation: CASSEQGGNTEAFF.

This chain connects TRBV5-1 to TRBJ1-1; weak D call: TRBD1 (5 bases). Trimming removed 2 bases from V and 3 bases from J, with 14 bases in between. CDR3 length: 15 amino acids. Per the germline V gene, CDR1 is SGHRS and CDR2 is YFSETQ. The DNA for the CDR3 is TGCGCCAGCAGCTTAGAGAGGGGTCTGCACACTGAAGCTTTCTTT. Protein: CASSLERGLHTEAFF.

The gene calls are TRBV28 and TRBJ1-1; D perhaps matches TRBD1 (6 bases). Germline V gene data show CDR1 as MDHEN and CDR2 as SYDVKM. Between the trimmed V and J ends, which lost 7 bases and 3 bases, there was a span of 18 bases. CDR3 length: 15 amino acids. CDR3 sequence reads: CASTFAGESDTEAFF. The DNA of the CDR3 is TGTGCCAGCACCTTTGCAGGGGAGTCGGACACTGAAGCTTTCTTT.

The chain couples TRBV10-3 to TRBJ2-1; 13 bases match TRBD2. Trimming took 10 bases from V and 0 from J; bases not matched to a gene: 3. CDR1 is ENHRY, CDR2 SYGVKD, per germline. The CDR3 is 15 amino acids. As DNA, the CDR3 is TGTGCCACGGGACTAGCGGGGCTCTCCTACAATGAGCAGTTCTTC. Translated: CATGLAGLSYNEQFF.

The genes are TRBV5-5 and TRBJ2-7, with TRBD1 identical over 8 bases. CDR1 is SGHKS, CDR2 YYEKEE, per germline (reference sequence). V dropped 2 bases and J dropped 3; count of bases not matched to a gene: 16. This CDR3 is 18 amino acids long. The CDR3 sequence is CASSFGQGRQMGNYEQYF. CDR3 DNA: TGTGCCAGCAGCTTTGGACAGGGCCGACAAATGGGGAACTACGAGCAGTACTTC.

CDR3 protein: CASSRGGAGTYEQYF. In nucleotides, the CDR3 is TGTGCCAGCAGCCGGGGCGGGGCCGGAACCTACGAGCAGTACTTC. The chain carries TRBV5-5 and TRBJ2-7, with D possibly matching TRBD2 (6 bases). Germline assignment: CDR1 SGHKS and CDR2 YYEKEE (reference sequence). The CDR3 runs 15 residues. Trimming left V 4 bases short and J 2 bases short, with 16 bases between.

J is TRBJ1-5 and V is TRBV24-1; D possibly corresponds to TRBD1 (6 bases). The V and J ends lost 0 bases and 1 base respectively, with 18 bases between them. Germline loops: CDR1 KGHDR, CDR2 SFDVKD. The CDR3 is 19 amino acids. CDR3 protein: CATSDLKGSGQGSNQPQHF. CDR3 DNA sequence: TGTGCCACCAGTGATTTGAAGGGGAGTGGGCAGGGGAGCAATCAGCCCCAGCATTTT.

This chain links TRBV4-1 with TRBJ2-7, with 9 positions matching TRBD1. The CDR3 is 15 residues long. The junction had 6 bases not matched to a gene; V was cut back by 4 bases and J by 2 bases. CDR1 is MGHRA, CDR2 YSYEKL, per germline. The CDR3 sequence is CASSPTGTGTYEQYF. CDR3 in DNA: TGCGCCAGCAGCCCAACCGGGACAGGGACCTACGAGCAGTACTTC.

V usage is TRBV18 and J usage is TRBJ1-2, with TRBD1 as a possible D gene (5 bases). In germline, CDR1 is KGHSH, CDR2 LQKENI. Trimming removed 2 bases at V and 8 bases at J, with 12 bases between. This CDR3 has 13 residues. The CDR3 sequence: CASSPGGSDGYTF. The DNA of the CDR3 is TGTGCCAGCTCACCAGGGGGTTCGGACGGCTACACCTTC.

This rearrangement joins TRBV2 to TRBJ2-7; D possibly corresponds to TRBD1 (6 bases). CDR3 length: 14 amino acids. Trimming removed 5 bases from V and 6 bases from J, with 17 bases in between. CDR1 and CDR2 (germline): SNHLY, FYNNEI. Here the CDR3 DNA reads TGTGCCAGCAGTACAGGGTCCCTTTTGCGCGAGCAGTACTTC. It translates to CASSTGSLLREQYF.

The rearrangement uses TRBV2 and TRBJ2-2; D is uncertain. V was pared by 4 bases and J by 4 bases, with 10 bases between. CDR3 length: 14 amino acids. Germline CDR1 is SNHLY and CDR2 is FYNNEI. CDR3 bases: TGTGCCAGCAGTGCTCTACGAGGCACCGGGGAGCTGTTTTTT. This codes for CASSALRGTGELFF.